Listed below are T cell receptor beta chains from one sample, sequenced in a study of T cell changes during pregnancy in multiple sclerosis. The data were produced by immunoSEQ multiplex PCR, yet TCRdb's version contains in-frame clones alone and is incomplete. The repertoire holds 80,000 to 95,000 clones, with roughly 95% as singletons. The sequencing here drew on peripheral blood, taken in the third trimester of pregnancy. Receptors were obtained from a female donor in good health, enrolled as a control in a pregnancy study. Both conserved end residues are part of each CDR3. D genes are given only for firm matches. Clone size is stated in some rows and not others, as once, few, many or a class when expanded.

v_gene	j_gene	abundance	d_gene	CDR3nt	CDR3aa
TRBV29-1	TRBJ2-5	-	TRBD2	TGCAGCGTTGAAGTGGCGGGAGAGGTGAAAGAGACCCAGTACTTC	CSVEVAGEVKETQYF
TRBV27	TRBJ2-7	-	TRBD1	TGTGCCAGCAGACATCGGGGACAGTCCTACGAGCAGTACTTC	CASRHRGQSYEQYF
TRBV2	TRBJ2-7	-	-	TGTGCCAGCAGTGATACCGGGATCGGGGACGAGCAGTACTTC	CASSDTGIGDEQYF
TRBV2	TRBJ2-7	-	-	TGTGCCAGCAGCGGTGACATCTACGAGCAGTACTTC	CASSGDIYEQYF
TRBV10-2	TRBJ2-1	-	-	TGCGCCAGCAGTGTACCGTTCTTGGCGGGAAGCACCTACAATGAGCAGTTCTTC	CASSVPFLAGSTYNEQFF
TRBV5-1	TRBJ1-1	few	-	TGCGCCAGCAGCTCCACAGGGAGGGACACTGAAGCTTTCTTT	CASSSTGRDTEAFF
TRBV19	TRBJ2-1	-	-	TGTGCCAGTAGTATCGGACTGCGATACAATGAGCAGTTCTTC	CASSIGLRYNEQFF
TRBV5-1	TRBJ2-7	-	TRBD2	TGCGCCAGCAGCCCGGGACTAGCGGGAATCCGAACCTACGAGCAGTACTTC	CASSPGLAGIRTYEQYF
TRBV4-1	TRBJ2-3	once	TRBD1	TGCGCCAGCAGCCACGGACAGGGGACAGATACGCAGTATTTT	CASSHGQGTDTQYF
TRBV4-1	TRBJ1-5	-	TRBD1	TGCGCCAGCAGCCAAGAACCGGGACAGGGCGGACAGCCCCAGCATTTT	CASSQEPGQGGQPQHF
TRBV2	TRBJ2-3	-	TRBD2	TGTGCCAGCTTAGGACTAGCGGGAGGCAGTGATACGCAGTATTTT	CASLGLAGGSDTQYF
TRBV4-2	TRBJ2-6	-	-	TGTGCCAGCAGCCGGGGGACTTCGGGCTCTGGGGCCAACGTCCTGACTTTC	CASSRGTSGSGANVLTF
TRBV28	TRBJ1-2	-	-	TGTGCCAGCAGTTTAATGCAGGGTACTAACTATGGCTACACCTTC	CASSLMQGTNYGYTF
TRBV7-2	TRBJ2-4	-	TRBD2	TGTGCCAGCAGCCCCAGCGGGGGTAAAAACATTCAGTACTTC	CASSPSGGKNIQYF
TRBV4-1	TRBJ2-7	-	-	TGCGCCAGCAGTGTCGTAACAGCCTTATCCTACGAGCAGTACTTC	CASSVVTALSYEQYF